This T cell receptor beta chain was sequenced in a study of blood T cells in healthy people across ages. A second about 7 to 12 cycle PCR used barcoded and J-beta primers. At least 2.5 million CDR3-containing paired-end reads were obtained per sample. TCRdb ran MiXCR on the 5' RACE reads and lists one entry per CDR3 protein. The table shows hundreds of thousands of distinct CDR3 sequences, with roughly 60% occurring only once. The CDR3 is 12 amino acids. V was pared by 4 bases and J by 0 bases, with 6 bases between. Germline-derived CDR1 and CDR2 are DFQATT and SNEGSKA (reference sequence). Donors gave 8 to 10 milliliters of peripheral blood apiece.

Sequencing input: blood. The chain combines TRBV20-1 with TRBJ2-5; D call uncertain. This clonotype was sampled from a man aged 25-45 years in good health. The CDR3 region has the DNA TGCAGTGCTACGGCCAACCAAGAGACCCAGTACTTC. This gives the protein CSATANQETQYF.